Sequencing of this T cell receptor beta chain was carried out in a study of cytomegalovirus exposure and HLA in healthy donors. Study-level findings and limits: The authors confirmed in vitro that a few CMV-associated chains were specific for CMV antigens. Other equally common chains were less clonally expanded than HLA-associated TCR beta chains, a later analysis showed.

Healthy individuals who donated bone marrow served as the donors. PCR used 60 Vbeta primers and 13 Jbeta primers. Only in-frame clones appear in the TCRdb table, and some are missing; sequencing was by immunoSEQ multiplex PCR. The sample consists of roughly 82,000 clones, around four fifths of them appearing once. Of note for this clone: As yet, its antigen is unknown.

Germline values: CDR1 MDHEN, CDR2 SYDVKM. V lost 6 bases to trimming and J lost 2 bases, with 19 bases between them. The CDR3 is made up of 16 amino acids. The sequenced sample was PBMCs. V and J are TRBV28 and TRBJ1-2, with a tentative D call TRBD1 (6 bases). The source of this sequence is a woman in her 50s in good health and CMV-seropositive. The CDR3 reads CASSQSTDSTNYGYTF. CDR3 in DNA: TGTGCCAGCAGCCAATCAACGGACAGCACGAACTATGGCTACACCTTC.